This T cell receptor beta chain appears in the sequencing data of a study of naive and memory T cell subsets. Study-level results: In naive cells, over 85% of TCR sequences were seen only once. In CD4 and CD8 cells, diversity dropped from naive through EMRA. The power law exponent of TCR abundance differed between naive and memory cells.

An equimolar mix of two oligonucleotides served as the beta constant-region primer for TRBC1 and TRBC2. One entry per CDR3 protein results from TCRdb running MiXCR on the UMI-ligation and nested PCR reads. Here the sample spans approximately 140,000 distinct CDR3 sequences, approximately 17% being singletons. Germline lookup yields CDR1 LGHNA and CDR2 YSLEER. The J segment lost 3 bases and the V segment lost 0 bases, leaving 4 bases of the junction unmatched. This CDR3 is 15 amino acids long. Regarding this clonotype: Antigen: not known.

The gene calls are TRBV4-3 and TRBJ2-7; 8 nucleotides line up with TRBD1. The sequenced material came from naive CD4+ T cells from blood. The source is a human donor in good health. The CDR3 loop is CASSQEWTGYYEQYF. CDR3 bases: TGCGCCAGCAGCCAAGAATGGACAGGGTACTACGAGCAGTACTTC.